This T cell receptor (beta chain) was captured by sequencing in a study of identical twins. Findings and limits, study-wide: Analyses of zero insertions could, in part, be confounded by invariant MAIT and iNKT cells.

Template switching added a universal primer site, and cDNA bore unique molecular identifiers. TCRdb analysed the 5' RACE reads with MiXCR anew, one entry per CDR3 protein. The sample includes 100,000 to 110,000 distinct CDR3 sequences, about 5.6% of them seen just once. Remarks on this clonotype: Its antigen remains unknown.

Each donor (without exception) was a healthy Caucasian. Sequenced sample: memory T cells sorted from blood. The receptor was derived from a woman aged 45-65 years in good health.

CDR3: CASSPFGGNTEAFF. The CDR3 DNA is TGTGCCAGCAGCCCCTTCGGGGGGAACACTGAAGCTTTCTTT. The chain is built from TRBV5-6 and TRBJ1-1, with a possible D match to TRBD1 (5 bases). V lost 4 bases, J lost 1 base, and 11 bases lay in between. The CDR3 length is 14 residues. Germline V gene sequence: CDR1 SGHDT, CDR2 YYEEEE.